A selection of T cell receptor beta chains follows, all from one sample in a study of siplizumab effects on memory and regulatory T cells. TCRdb's copy holds only in-frame clones and misses some; the assay was immunoSEQ multiplex PCR. The table records some 120,000 clones, around 93% of them present only once. The sequencing sample was made of non-Treg CD4+ T cells sorted from blood. Receptors originate from a human donor in good health. The CDR3 runs from the conserved cysteine through the conserved F or W. Each record gives: V gene, J gene, CDR3 length, clone size, D gene, CDR3 protein, CDR3 DNA. A D gene is named only where the DNA matches it firmly. Only some rows state a clone size, as once, few, many or a class for expanded clones.

V gene: TRBV5-6; J gene: TRBJ2-3; CDR3 length: 13; clone size: few; D gene: TRBD2; CDR3 protein: CASKTSGTDTQYF; CDR3 DNA: TGTGCCAGCAAGACTAGCGGTACAGATACGCAGTATTTT
V gene: TRBV19; J gene: TRBJ1-2; CDR3 length: 11; clone size: -; D gene: -; CDR3 protein: CASSTPYGYTF; CDR3 DNA: TGTGCCAGTAGTACCCCGTATGGCTACACCTTC
V gene: TRBV7-3; J gene: TRBJ1-2; CDR3 length: 14; clone size: -; D gene: TRBD1; CDR3 protein: CASSLTGQSYGYTF; CDR3 DNA: TGTGCCAGCAGCTTAACGGGACAGTCCTATGGCTACACCTTC
V gene: TRBV19; J gene: TRBJ1-5; CDR3 length: 17; clone size: -; D gene: -; CDR3 protein: CASKETGISWSNQPQHF; CDR3 DNA: TGTGCCAGTAAAGAGACAGGTATTTCATGGAGCAATCAGCCCCAGCATTTT
V gene: TRBV4-1; J gene: TRBJ2-3; CDR3 length: 15; clone size: -; D gene: TRBD2; CDR3 protein: CASSLRTSGGDTQYF; CDR3 DNA: TGCGCCAGCAGCCTCCGGACTAGCGGGGGGGATACGCAGTATTTT
V gene: TRBV7-2; J gene: TRBJ1-6; CDR3 length: 17; clone size: -; D gene: -; CDR3 protein: CASSFRGGRESNSPLHF; CDR3 DNA: TGTGCCAGCAGCTTCCGCGGCGGCAGGGAATCCAATTCACCCCTCCACTTT
V gene: TRBV25-1; J gene: TRBJ1-4; CDR3 length: 15; clone size: -; D gene: -; CDR3 protein: CASSEYSGLNEKLFF; CDR3 DNA: TGTGCCAGCAGTGAATATTCCGGACTTAATGAAAAACTGTTTTTT
V gene: TRBV19; J gene: TRBJ1-5; CDR3 length: 14; clone size: -; D gene: -; CDR3 protein: CASSPWSSTQPQHF; CDR3 DNA: TGTGCCAGTAGTCCGTGGAGTAGTACTCAGCCCCAGCATTTT
V gene: TRBV30; J gene: TRBJ2-5; CDR3 length: 14; clone size: -; D gene: -; CDR3 protein: CAWRTGGRGETQYF; CDR3 DNA: TGTGCCTGGCGTACGGGGGGCCGAGGAGAGACCCAGTACTTC
V gene: TRBV19; J gene: TRBJ2-5; CDR3 length: 15; clone size: -; D gene: -; CDR3 protein: CASGRVGMYQETQYF; CDR3 DNA: TGTGCCAGTGGGCGGGTGGGGATGTACCAAGAGACCCAGTACTTC
V gene: TRBV5-1; J gene: TRBJ1-3; CDR3 length: 16; clone size: -; D gene: -; CDR3 protein: CASSLEAVSSGNTIYF; CDR3 DNA: TGCGCCAGCAGCTTGGAAGCAGTCAGCTCTGGAAACACCATATATTTT